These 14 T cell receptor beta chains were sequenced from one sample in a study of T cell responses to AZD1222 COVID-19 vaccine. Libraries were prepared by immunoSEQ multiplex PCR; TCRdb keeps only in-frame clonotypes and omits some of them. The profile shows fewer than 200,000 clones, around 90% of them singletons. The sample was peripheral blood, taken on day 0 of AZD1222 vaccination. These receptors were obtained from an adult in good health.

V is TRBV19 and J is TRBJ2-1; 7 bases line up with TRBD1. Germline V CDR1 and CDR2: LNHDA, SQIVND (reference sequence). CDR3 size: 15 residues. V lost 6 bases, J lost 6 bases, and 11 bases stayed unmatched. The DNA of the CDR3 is TGTGCCAGTAGGGAACAGGGGAACCGGCGCAATGAGCAGTTCTTC. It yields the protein CASREQGNRRNEQFF.

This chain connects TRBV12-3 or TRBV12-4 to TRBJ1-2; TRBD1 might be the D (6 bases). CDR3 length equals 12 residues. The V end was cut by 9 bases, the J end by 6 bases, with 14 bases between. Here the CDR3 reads CASRGGEDGYTF. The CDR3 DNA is TGTGCCAGTAGGGGGGGCGAAGATGGCTACACCTTC.

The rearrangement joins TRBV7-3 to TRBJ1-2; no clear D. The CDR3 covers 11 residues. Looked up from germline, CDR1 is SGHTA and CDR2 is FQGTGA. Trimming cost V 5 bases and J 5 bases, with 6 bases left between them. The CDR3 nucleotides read TGTGCCAGCAGCCCCGGGTATGGCTACACCTTC. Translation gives CASSPGYGYTF.

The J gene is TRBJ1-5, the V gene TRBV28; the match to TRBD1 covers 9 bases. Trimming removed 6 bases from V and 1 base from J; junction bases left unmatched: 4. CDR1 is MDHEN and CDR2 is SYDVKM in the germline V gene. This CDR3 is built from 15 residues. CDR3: CASSPGQGSNQPQHF. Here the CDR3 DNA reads TGTGCCAGCAGCCCGGGACAGGGAAGCAATCAGCCCCAGCATTTT.

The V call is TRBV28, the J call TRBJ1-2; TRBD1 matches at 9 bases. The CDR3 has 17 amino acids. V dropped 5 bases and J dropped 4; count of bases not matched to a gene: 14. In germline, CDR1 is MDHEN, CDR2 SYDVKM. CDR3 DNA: TGTGCCAGCAGTGTTGAACAGGGGGCGGTGGCGTTCTATGGCTACACCTTC. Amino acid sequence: CASSVEQGAVAFYGYTF.

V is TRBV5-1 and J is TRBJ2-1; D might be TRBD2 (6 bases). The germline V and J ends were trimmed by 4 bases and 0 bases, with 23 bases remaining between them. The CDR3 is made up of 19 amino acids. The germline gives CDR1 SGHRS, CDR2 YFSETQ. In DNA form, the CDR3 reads TGCGCCAGCAGCCCCACCGCGGGACTCAGATCGAGCTCCTACAATGAGCAGTTCTTC. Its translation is CASSPTAGLRSSSYNEQFF.

CDR3 residues: CASTSGGNEQFF. The CDR3 DNA is TGTGCCAGCACTAGCGGGGGGAATGAGCAGTTCTTC. The V gene is TRBV28, the J gene TRBJ2-1; 11 bases map to TRBD2. Germline CDR1 MDHEN, CDR2 SYDVKM. J lost 7 bases, V lost 7 bases, and 0 bases had no gene match. The CDR3 extends over 12 amino acids.

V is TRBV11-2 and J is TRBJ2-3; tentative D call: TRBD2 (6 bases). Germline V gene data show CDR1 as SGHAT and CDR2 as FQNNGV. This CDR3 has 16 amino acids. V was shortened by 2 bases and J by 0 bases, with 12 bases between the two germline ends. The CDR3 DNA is TGTGCCAGCAGCTTAAGGATTGGGGGGAGCACAGATACGCAGTATTTT. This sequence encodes CASSLRIGGSTDTQYF.

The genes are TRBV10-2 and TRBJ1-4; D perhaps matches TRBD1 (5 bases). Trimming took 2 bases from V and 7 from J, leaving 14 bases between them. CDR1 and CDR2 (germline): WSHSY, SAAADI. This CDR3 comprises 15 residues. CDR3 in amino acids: CASSEPAGVGEKLFF. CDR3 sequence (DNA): TGCGCCAGCAGTGAGCCCGCGGGGGTCGGTGAAAAACTGTTTTTT.

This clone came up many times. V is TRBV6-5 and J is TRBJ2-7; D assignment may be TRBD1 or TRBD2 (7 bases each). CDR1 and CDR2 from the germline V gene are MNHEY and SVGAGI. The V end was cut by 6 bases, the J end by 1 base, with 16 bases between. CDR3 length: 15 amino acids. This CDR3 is CASSRGGEGSYEQYF. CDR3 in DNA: TGTGCCAGCAGCAGGGGGGGGGAAGGGTCCTACGAGCAGTACTTC.

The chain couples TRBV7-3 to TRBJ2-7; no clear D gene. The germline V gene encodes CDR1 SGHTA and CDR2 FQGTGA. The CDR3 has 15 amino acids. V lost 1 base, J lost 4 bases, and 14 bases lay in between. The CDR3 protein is CASSLKAGESYEQYF. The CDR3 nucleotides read TGTGCCAGCAGCTTAAAGGCAGGAGAAAGTTACGAGCAGTACTTC.

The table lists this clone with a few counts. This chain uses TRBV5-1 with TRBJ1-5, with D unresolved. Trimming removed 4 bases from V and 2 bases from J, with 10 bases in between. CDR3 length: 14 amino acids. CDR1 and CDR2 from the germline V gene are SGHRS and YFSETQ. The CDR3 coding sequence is TGCGCCAGCAGCCTGGACGGACGCAATCAGCCCCAGCATTTT. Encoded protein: CASSLDGRNQPQHF.

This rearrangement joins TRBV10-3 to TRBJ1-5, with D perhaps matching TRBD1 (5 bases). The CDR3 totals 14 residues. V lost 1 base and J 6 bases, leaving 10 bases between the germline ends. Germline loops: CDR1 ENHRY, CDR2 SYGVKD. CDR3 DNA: TGTGCCATCAGTGAGTGGGGGGTCGGTCAGCCCCAGCATTTT. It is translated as CAISEWGVGQPQHF.

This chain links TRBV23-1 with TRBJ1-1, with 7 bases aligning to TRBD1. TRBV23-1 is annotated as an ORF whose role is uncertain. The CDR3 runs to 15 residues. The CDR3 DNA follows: TGCACTTTTGAGAAGAGGGGGCTAGAAGACACTGAAGCTTTCTTT. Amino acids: CTFEKRGLEDTEAFF.